The rows below give T cell receptor beta chains drawn from one sample of a study of identical twins. Each CDR3 protein is one row after TCRdb ran MiXCR on the 5' RACE reads. The data show hundreds of thousands of distinct CDR3 sequences, roughly 7% seen once. This sample also appeared in a second study, on yellow fever vaccine responses in identical twins.

Source material: memory (CD45RO+) T cells sorted from blood. The receptors stem from a woman aged 18-35 years in good health. Both conserved end residues are part of each CDR3. Fields, in order: D gene, J gene, clone size, V gene, CDR3 protein, CDR3 DNA. D genes are given only for firm matches. For some rows the clone size is stated as once, few or many, or as a class when expanded; others skip it.

D gene: -
J gene: TRBJ2-3
clone size: few
V gene: TRBV5-1
CDR3 protein: CASNNQIDTQYF
CDR3 DNA: TGCGCCAGCAACAATCAGATAGATACGCAGTATTTT

D gene: TRBD2
J gene: TRBJ2-7
clone size: many
V gene: TRBV12-3/TRBV12-4
CDR3 protein: CASSLADNYEQYF
CDR3 DNA: TGTGCCAGCAGCCTAGCGGATAACTACGAGCAGTACTTC

D gene: -
J gene: TRBJ2-2
clone size: many
V gene: TRBV3-1
CDR3 protein: CASSQMPGLNTGELFF
CDR3 DNA: TGTGCCAGCAGCCAAATGCCGGGACTTAACACCGGGGAGCTGTTTTTT

D gene: TRBD2
J gene: TRBJ2-1
clone size: many
V gene: TRBV10-3
CDR3 protein: CAISANSGNIYNEQFF
CDR3 DNA: TGTGCCATCAGTGCTAATAGCGGGAATATCTACAATGAGCAGTTCTTC

D gene: -
J gene: TRBJ1-1
clone size: many
V gene: TRBV20-1
CDR3 protein: CSAPEQNTEAFF
CDR3 DNA: TGCAGTGCTCCTGAGCAGAACACTGAAGCTTTCTTT

D gene: -
J gene: TRBJ1-6
clone size: few
V gene: TRBV6-4
CDR3 protein: CASSATVNNSPLHF
CDR3 DNA: TGTGCCAGCAGTGCGACCGTTAATAATTCACCCCTCCACTTT

D gene: -
J gene: TRBJ1-2
clone size: few
V gene: TRBV14
CDR3 protein: CASSLVQGLRDGYTF
CDR3 DNA: TGTGCCAGCAGCCTAGTTCAGGGGCTAAGGGATGGCTACACCTTC

D gene: TRBD2
J gene: TRBJ2-3
clone size: -
V gene: TRBV7-6
CDR3 protein: CASSLGRVAGARTDTQYF
CDR3 DNA: TGTGCCAGCAGCTTAGGGCGGGTAGCGGGGGCCCGCACAGATACGCAGTATTTT

D gene: -
J gene: TRBJ2-7
clone size: -
V gene: TRBV7-6
CDR3 protein: CASSLEKGTYEQYF
CDR3 DNA: TGTGCCAGCAGCTTAGAAAAGGGGACCTACGAGCAGTACTTC

D gene: -
J gene: TRBJ2-1
clone size: few
V gene: TRBV6-4
CDR3 protein: CASSDSSEIGEQFF
CDR3 DNA: TGTGCCAGCAGTGACTCCAGCGAGATCGGTGAGCAGTTCTTC

D gene: TRBD1
J gene: TRBJ1-1
clone size: many
V gene: TRBV7-6
CDR3 protein: CASSLNPPGDRPNTEAFF
CDR3 DNA: TGTGCCAGCAGCTTAAACCCGCCCGGGGACAGGCCGAACACTGAAGCTTTCTTT

D gene: TRBD2
J gene: TRBJ2-7
clone size: few
V gene: TRBV28
CDR3 protein: CASSFLAGRNNHYEQYF
CDR3 DNA: TGTGCCAGCAGTTTTCTAGCGGGAAGGAATAACCACTACGAGCAGTACTTC

D gene: -
J gene: TRBJ2-2
clone size: many
V gene: TRBV11-2
CDR3 protein: CASSFTGTGELFF
CDR3 DNA: TGTGCCAGCAGCTTTACCGGCACCGGGGAGCTGTTTTTT

D gene: -
J gene: TRBJ2-1
clone size: few
V gene: TRBV3-1
CDR3 protein: CASSQYTGTTNEQFF
CDR3 DNA: TGTGCCAGCAGCCAGTACACCGGCACCACCAATGAGCAGTTCTTC

D gene: TRBD1
J gene: TRBJ1-2
clone size: -
V gene: TRBV5-1
CDR3 protein: CASSFDRVGGYTF
CDR3 DNA: TGCGCCAGCAGCTTCGACAGGGTAGGAGGCTACACCTTC

D gene: TRBD2
J gene: TRBJ2-2
clone size: -
V gene: TRBV19
CDR3 protein: CASNPAGSTGELFF
CDR3 DNA: TGTGCCAGTAACCCAGCGGGAAGCACCGGGGAGCTGTTTTTT

D gene: -
J gene: TRBJ1-2
clone size: -
V gene: TRBV6-6
CDR3 protein: CAIGPESNYGYTF
CDR3 DNA: TGTGCCATCGGCCCGGAGTCTAACTATGGCTACACCTTC

D gene: -
J gene: TRBJ1-6
clone size: few
V gene: TRBV5-1
CDR3 protein: CASSLGSSGSPLHF
CDR3 DNA: TGCGCCAGCAGCTTGGGTTCGTCGGGTTCACCCCTCCACTTT

D gene: -
J gene: TRBJ2-1
clone size: -
V gene: TRBV5-1
CDR3 protein: CASSLPGINEQFF
CDR3 DNA: TGCGCCAGCAGCTTGCCAGGGATAAATGAGCAGTTCTTC

D gene: TRBD2
J gene: TRBJ2-1
clone size: many
V gene: TRBV14
CDR3 protein: CASSQLGLAGNNEQFF
CDR3 DNA: TGTGCCAGCAGCCAGCTGGGACTAGCGGGAAACAATGAGCAGTTCTTC

D gene: -
J gene: TRBJ2-1
clone size: few
V gene: TRBV6-1
CDR3 protein: CASSLTLSSYNEQFF
CDR3 DNA: TGTGCCAGCAGCCTGACTCTATCCTCCTACAATGAGCAGTTCTTC

D gene: TRBD2
J gene: TRBJ2-5
clone size: -
V gene: TRBV4-1
CDR3 protein: CASSHVLAGGPGETQYF
CDR3 DNA: TGCGCCAGCAGCCATGTACTAGCGGGGGGCCCCGGGGAGACCCAGTACTTC

D gene: -
J gene: TRBJ2-3
clone size: -
V gene: TRBV6-4
CDR3 protein: CASSGSVGTDTQYF
CDR3 DNA: TGTGCCAGCAGTGGATCGGTGGGCACAGATACGCAGTATTTT

D gene: -
J gene: TRBJ2-2
clone size: -
V gene: TRBV5-1
CDR3 protein: CASSSGDRTGELFF
CDR3 DNA: TGCGCCAGCAGCTCCGGGGACCGCACCGGGGAGCTGTTTTTT

D gene: TRBD1
J gene: TRBJ1-2
clone size: -
V gene: TRBV7-9
CDR3 protein: CASSSWDRYSPGLGF
CDR3 DNA: TGTGCCAGCAGCTCGTGGGACAGATACAGTCCAGGATTAGGGTTC

D gene: -
J gene: TRBJ2-3
clone size: -
V gene: TRBV20-1
CDR3 protein: CSARRGQGDTQYF
CDR3 DNA: TGCAGTGCTAGACGGGGGCAGGGAGATACGCAGTATTTT

D gene: -
J gene: TRBJ1-2
clone size: -
V gene: TRBV20-1
CDR3 protein: CSAGLGGEANYGYTF
CDR3 DNA: TGCAGTGCCGGCCTGGGGGGGGAAGCTAACTATGGCTACACCTTC

D gene: TRBD2
J gene: TRBJ2-1
clone size: many
V gene: TRBV28
CDR3 protein: CASSLISGRENEQFF
CDR3 DNA: TGTGCCAGCAGTTTAATTAGCGGGAGGGAGAATGAGCAGTTCTTC

D gene: -
J gene: TRBJ2-3
clone size: few
V gene: TRBV5-6
CDR3 protein: CASSLELWGGTDTQYF
CDR3 DNA: TGTGCCAGCAGCTTGGAGCTATGGGGGGGCACAGATACGCAGTATTTT

D gene: -
J gene: TRBJ1-4
clone size: -
V gene: TRBV3-1
CDR3 protein: CASSQSETGKLFF
CDR3 DNA: TGTGCCAGCAGCCAATCGGAAACGGGAAAACTGTTTTTT

D gene: -
J gene: TRBJ2-1
clone size: -
V gene: TRBV12-3/TRBV12-4
CDR3 protein: CASSLMGLTYNEQFF
CDR3 DNA: TGTGCCAGCAGTTTAATGGGACTGACTTACAATGAGCAGTTCTTC

D gene: -
J gene: TRBJ2-7
clone size: -
V gene: TRBV6-5
CDR3 protein: CASSYSTGTEQYF
CDR3 DNA: TGTGCCAGCAGTTACTCTACGGGAACCGAGCAGTACTTC

D gene: -
J gene: TRBJ1-2
clone size: -
V gene: TRBV29-1
CDR3 protein: CSSSDSVNYGYTF
CDR3 DNA: TGCAGCTCCTCGGACAGCGTTAACTATGGCTACACCTTC

D gene: TRBD2
J gene: TRBJ2-5
clone size: many
V gene: TRBV7-2
CDR3 protein: CASSLSSSGQLGKTQYF
CDR3 DNA: TGTGCCAGCAGCTTAAGTTCTAGCGGGCAGTTGGGGAAGACCCAGTACTTC

D gene: TRBD2
J gene: TRBJ2-3
clone size: -
V gene: TRBV28
CDR3 protein: CASSPYGTSVADTQYF
CDR3 DNA: TGTGCCAGCAGTCCGTACGGGACTAGCGTCGCAGATACGCAGTATTTT

D gene: -
J gene: TRBJ1-1
clone size: few
V gene: TRBV5-1
CDR3 protein: CASSLDAIQNTEAFF
CDR3 DNA: TGCGCCAGCAGCTTGGACGCCATACAGAACACTGAAGCTTTCTTT

D gene: -
J gene: TRBJ2-7
clone size: many
V gene: TRBV27
CDR3 protein: CASSLNGQQNYEQYF
CDR3 DNA: TGTGCCAGCAGTTTAAACGGACAGCAGAATTACGAGCAGTACTTC

D gene: TRBD1
J gene: TRBJ1-2
clone size: -
V gene: TRBV16
CDR3 protein: CASSQDTAGGYGYTF
CDR3 DNA: TGTGCCAGCAGCCAAGATACGGCAGGGGGTTATGGCTACACCTTC

D gene: -
J gene: TRBJ2-1
clone size: once
V gene: TRBV11-2
CDR3 protein: CASSFFGGSGGLTYNEQFF
CDR3 DNA: TGTGCCAGCAGCTTTTTTGGGGGCAGCGGAGGCCTGACCTACAATGAGCAGTTCTTC

D gene: -
J gene: TRBJ2-3
clone size: many
V gene: TRBV24-1
CDR3 protein: CATSDPTQSTDTQYF
CDR3 DNA: TGTGCCACCAGTGACCCGACACAGTCCACAGATACGCAGTATTTT

D gene: -
J gene: TRBJ2-1
clone size: few
V gene: TRBV7-7
CDR3 protein: CASSLSFQAGYNEQFF
CDR3 DNA: TGTGCCAGCAGCTTAAGCTTTCAGGCCGGCTACAATGAGCAGTTCTTC

D gene: -
J gene: TRBJ1-3
clone size: -
V gene: TRBV7-8
CDR3 protein: CASTEAKALGQGNTIYF
CDR3 DNA: TGTGCCAGCACCGAAGCGAAAGCACTGGGGCAGGGAAACACCATATATTTT